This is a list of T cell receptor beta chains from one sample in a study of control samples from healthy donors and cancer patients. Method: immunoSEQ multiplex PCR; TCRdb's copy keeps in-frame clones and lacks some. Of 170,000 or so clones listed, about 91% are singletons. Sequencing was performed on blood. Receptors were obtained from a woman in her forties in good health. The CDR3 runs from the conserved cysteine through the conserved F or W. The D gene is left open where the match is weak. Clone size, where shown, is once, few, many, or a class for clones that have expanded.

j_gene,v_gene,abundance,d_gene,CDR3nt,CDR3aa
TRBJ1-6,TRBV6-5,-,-,TGTGCCAGCAGTTACTCGATCGGGGCTGATTCACCCCTCCACTTT,CASSYSIGADSPLHF
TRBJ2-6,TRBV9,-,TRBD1,TGTGCCAGCAGCGTAGCTGGTGGACAGGGGAACACTGGGGCCAACGTCCTGACTTTC,CASSVAGGQGNTGANVLTF
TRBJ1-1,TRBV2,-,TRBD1,TGTGCCAGCGAGAGACGGGACAGGGGGAAGGAGAACACTGAAGCTTTCTTT,CASERRDRGKENTEAFF
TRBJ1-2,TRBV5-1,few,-,TGCGCCAGCAGCTTGGGAGTAGGGGCCGATGGCTACACCTTC,CASSLGVGADGYTF
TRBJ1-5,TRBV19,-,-,TGTGCCAGTAGTCCTGAGGGGGGTTATCAGCCCCAGCATTTT,CASSPEGGYQPQHF
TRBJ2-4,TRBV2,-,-,TGTGCCAGCAGAGGAAACTGGGGATTAGCCAAAAACATTCAGTACTTC,CASRGNWGLAKNIQYF
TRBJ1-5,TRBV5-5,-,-,TGTGCCAGCAGCTTTGGCAGGGGAGAAGGTCAGCCCCAGCATTTT,CASSFGRGEGQPQHF
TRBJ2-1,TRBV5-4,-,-,TGTGCCAGCTGGGGAGGGGGTGAGCAGTTCTTC,CASWGGGEQFF
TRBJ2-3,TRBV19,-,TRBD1,TGTGCCAGTTATACAGGGGGCCGGAGCACAGATACGCAGTATTTT,CASYTGGRSTDTQYF
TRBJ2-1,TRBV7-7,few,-,TGTGCCAGCAGCTTAGGTATGGACAATGAGCAGTTCTTC,CASSLGMDNEQFF
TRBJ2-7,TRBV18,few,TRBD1,TGTGCCAGCTCACCGGGACAGAGGGACGAGCAGTACTTC,CASSPGQRDEQYF
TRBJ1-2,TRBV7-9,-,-,TGTGCCAGCAGCTCGGCCGGGACACATTATGGCTACACCTTC,CASSSAGTHYGYTF
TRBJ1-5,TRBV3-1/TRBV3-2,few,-,TGTGCCAGCAGCCAACAGGGAGGACAGCCCCAGCATTTT,CASSQQGGQPQHF
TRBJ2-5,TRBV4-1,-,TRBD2,TGCGCCAGCAGCCAACCCACGGCGGGGCTAGCGGGGGTGGAGACCCAGTACTTC,CASSQPTAGLAGVETQYF
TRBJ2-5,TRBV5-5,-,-,TGTGCCAGCAGCTTGATGGTTAAGGAGACCCAGTACTTC,CASSLMVKETQYF
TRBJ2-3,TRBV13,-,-,TGTGCCAGCAGCCCTAGCACAGATACGCAGTATTTT,CASSPSTDTQYF
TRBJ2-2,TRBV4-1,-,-,TGCGCCAGCAGCCAAGGAGTGACGAACACCGGGGAGCTGTTTTTT,CASSQGVTNTGELFF
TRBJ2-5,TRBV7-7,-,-,TGTGCCAGCAGCTCGGAGGACTCCCCCGGACAGACCCAGTACTTC,CASSSEDSPGQTQYF
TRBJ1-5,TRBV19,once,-,TGTGCCAGTAGTATTAGGGGAAATCAGCCCCAGCATTTT,CASSIRGNQPQHF
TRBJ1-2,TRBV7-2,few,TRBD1,TGTGCCAGCAGCCCGATGATACAGGGGTATGGCTACACCTTC,CASSPMIQGYGYTF
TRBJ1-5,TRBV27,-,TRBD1,TGTGCCAGCAGTCCACCACCGGGGACAGGGGGCAATCAGCCCCAGCATTTT,CASSPPPGTGGNQPQHF
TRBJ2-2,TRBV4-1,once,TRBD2,TGCGCCAGCAGCCACCGGACTAGCGGGATATCGAACACCGGGGAGCTGTTTTTT,CASSHRTSGISNTGELFF
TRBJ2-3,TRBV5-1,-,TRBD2,TGCGCCAGCAGCTTGGCCAGCGGGGGGAGCACAGATACGCAGTATTTT,CASSLASGGSTDTQYF
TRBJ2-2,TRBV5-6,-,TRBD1,TGTGCCAGCACCCAAGGGGGGTCCCGCAGGGGGCGATATGCCGGGGAGCTGTTTTTT,CASTQGGSRRGRYAGELFF
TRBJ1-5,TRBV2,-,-,TGTGCCAGCAGTGCAGGGTTCTATAGCAATCAGCCCCAGCATTTT,CASSAGFYSNQPQHF
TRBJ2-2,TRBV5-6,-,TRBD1,TGTGCCAGCAGAGTTAACCCCGGGACAGAGAACACCGGGGAGCTGTTTTTT,CASRVNPGTENTGELFF
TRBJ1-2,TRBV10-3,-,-,TGTGCCATCAGTGAGCACAGCTATGGCTACACCTTC,CAISEHSYGYTF
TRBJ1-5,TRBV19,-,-,TGTGCCAGTAAGACCGCCTTAAATCAGCCCCAGCATTTT,CASKTALNQPQHF
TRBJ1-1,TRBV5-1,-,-,TGCGCCAGCAGCTTAACCTGGAGCACTGAAGCTTTCTTT,CASSLTWSTEAFF
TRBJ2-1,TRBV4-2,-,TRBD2,TGTGCCAGCAGCCAAGATTTATTAGGGACTATGTTCTTC,CASSQDLLGTMFF
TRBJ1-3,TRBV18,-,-,TGTGCCAGCTCCCCGCCCATAGGCCCTGGAAACACCATATATTTT,CASSPPIGPGNTIYF
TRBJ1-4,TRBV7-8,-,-,TGTGCCAGCAGCTCGGACGGAGGGGGTGAAAAACTGTTTTTT,CASSSDGGGEKLFF
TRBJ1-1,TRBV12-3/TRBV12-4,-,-,TGTGCCAGCAGTTTAGGTACAGGTACTGAAGCTTTCTTT,CASSLGTGTEAFF
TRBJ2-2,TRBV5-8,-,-,TGTGCCAGCAGCTTTTCGCGGGGGAACACCGGGGAGCTGTTTTTT,CASSFSRGNTGELFF
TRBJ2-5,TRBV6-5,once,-,TGTGCCAGCAGTTTTTACGGGGAGACCCAGTACTTC,CASSFYGETQYF
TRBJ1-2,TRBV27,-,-,TGTGCCAGCAGTCGTACAGGGTTCTATGGCTACACCTTC,CASSRTGFYGYTF
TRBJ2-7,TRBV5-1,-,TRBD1,TGCGCCAGCAGCTCGGGACAGGTAGGCTACGAGCAGTACTTC,CASSSGQVGYEQYF
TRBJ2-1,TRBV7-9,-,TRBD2,TGTGCCAGCAGCTTAGGAGCGGGGGGGCCCAATGAGCAGTTCTTC,CASSLGAGGPNEQFF
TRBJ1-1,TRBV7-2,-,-,TGTGCCAGCAGCTTCTGGGTATCCCACACTGAAGCTTTCTTT,CASSFWVSHTEAFF
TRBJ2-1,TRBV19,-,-,TGTGCCAGTAACGATCGACCAACCAGCTCCTACAATGAGCAGTTCTTC,CASNDRPTSSYNEQFF
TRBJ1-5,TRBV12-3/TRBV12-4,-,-,TGTGCCAGCAGTTTACCAAATCAGCCCCAGCATTTT,CASSLPNQPQHF
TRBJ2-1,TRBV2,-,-,TGTGCCAGCAGCCTGCGGCTCCCGGAGCAGTTCTTC,CASSLRLPEQFF